The rows below give T cell receptor beta chains drawn from one sample of a study of radiotherapy plus CTLA-4 blockade in lung cancer. The method was immunoSEQ multiplex PCR; TCRdb's version includes in-frame clones alone and lacks a portion of them. The sample carries roughly 120,000 clones, 75% to 80% recorded once. The material was peripheral blood, obtained from a patient treated with radiotherapy plus ipilimumab. These receptors originate from a human donor with non-small cell lung cancer who had a partial response to radiotherapy plus ipilimumab. Each CDR3 is given with its conserved first and last residue. Fields, in order: clone size, V gene, J gene, D gene, CDR3 DNA, CDR3 protein. The D gene is left open where the match is weak. For some rows the clone size is stated as once, few or many, or as a class when expanded; others skip it.

.	TRBV27	TRBJ2-7	TRBD1	TGTGCCAGCAGTTTGTTCGGACAGGGGGCGCGGTACGAGCAGTACTTC	CASSLFGQGARYEQYF
.	TRBV6-6	TRBJ1-2	.	TGTGCCAGCAGCCTCGAGGGATTCTTCTATGGCTACACCTTC	CASSLEGFFYGYTF
.	TRBV19	TRBJ2-5	.	TGTGCCAGTAGTATAGATTCGGGGAGGCAAGAGACCCAGTACTTC	CASSIDSGRQETQYF
.	TRBV4-2	TRBJ2-1	TRBD2	TGTGCCAGCAGCCAAGCGAGGGGACTAGCGCCCGGCGGTGAGCAGTTCTTC	CASSQARGLAPGGEQFF
.	TRBV15	TRBJ1-2	.	TGTGCCACCAGCAGAGGAACCCAGGGTAATAGGTATGGCTACACCTTC	CATSRGTQGNRYGYTF
few	TRBV19	TRBJ2-7	.	TGTGCCAGTAGTATAGGAGGGTTGGGATACGAGCAGTACTTC	CASSIGGLGYEQYF
.	TRBV6-1	TRBJ1-1	.	TGTGCCAGCAGTCCATTTGGCGGGAACACTGAAGCTTTCTTT	CASSPFGGNTEAFF
.	TRBV19	TRBJ2-1	.	TGTGCCAGTAGTATAGTGGGGAGCAACAATGAGCAGTTCTTC	CASSIVGSNNEQFF
.	TRBV29-1	TRBJ2-1	.	TGCAGCGTTGGGGCAAGCTCCTACAATGAGCAGTTCTTC	CSVGASSYNEQFF
few	TRBV28	TRBJ2-1	TRBD1	TGTGCCAGCAGGGGGACAGGGGGCCGGAATGAGCAGTTCTTC	CASRGTGGRNEQFF
.	TRBV28	TRBJ1-2	TRBD1	TGTGCCAGCAGGACGACAGGGGTAGGGACTAACTATGGCTACACCTTC	CASRTTGVGTNYGYTF
few	TRBV6-5	TRBJ1-5	.	TGTGCCAGCAGAAAAAATTTCGTCGCGGTTCAGCCCCAGCATTTT	CASRKNFVAVQPQHF
.	TRBV28	TRBJ1-6	.	TGTGCCAGCAGTTGGGACACCGTCAATTCACCCCTCCACTTT	CASSWDTVNSPLHF
few	TRBV5-6	TRBJ2-1	.	TGTGCCAGCAGCTTGGACAGTAACAATGAGCAGTTCTTC	CASSLDSNNEQFF
once	TRBV4-2	TRBJ2-2	TRBD2	TGTGCCAGCAGCCAAGAGTTGGCTAGCGGGAGGTTGACGAACACCGGGGAGCTGTTTTTT	CASSQELASGRLTNTGELFF
.	TRBV28	TRBJ1-2	.	TGTGCCAGCAGTGGTTGGAGGGCGGAGGGCTACACCTTC	CASSGWRAEGYTF
.	TRBV19	TRBJ2-5	TRBD1	TGTGCCAGTATGGACCGGGACAGAGAAGAGACCCAGTACTTC	CASMDRDREETQYF
.	TRBV18	TRBJ1-1	.	TGTGCCAGCTCCACGAAAGGGCGGGACACTGAAGCTTTCTTT	CASSTKGRDTEAFF
few	TRBV4-1	TRBJ1-4	.	TGCGCCAGCAGCCAACCAGGATTAGCTAATGAAAAACTGTTTTTT	CASSQPGLANEKLFF
.	TRBV7-2	TRBJ1-4	.	TGTGCCAGCAGCTTACCAGGGGTTGAAAAACTGTTTTTT	CASSLPGVEKLFF
few	TRBV11-2	TRBJ2-3	.	TGTGCCAGCAGCCAGTGGCAGGACTCCACAGATACGCAGTATTTT	CASSQWQDSTDTQYF
.	TRBV19	TRBJ1-5	.	TGTGCCAGTAGTATACACACGATAAGCAATCAGCCCCAGCATTTT	CASSIHTISNQPQHF
few	TRBV4-3	TRBJ1-4	TRBD1	TGCGCCAGCAGCTCCGGAGACAGGGTTGAAAAACTGTTTTTT	CASSSGDRVEKLFF
.	TRBV28	TRBJ1-2	TRBD1	TGTGCCAGCAGTTCTGACAGGACAGGTGGGCTCAACTATGGCTACACCTTC	CASSSDRTGGLNYGYTF
.	TRBV29-1	TRBJ1-1	TRBD1	TGCAGCGTGAGGGACAGCATGAACGTGGACACTGAAGCTTTCTTT	CSVRDSMNVDTEAFF
.	TRBV5-4	TRBJ1-3	.	TGTGCCAGCAGATTACAGGGCTCCGGAAACACCATATATTTT	CASRLQGSGNTIYF
.	TRBV5-6	TRBJ2-6	.	TGTGCCAGCGGCAGGGGGGCTGGGGCCAACGTCCTGACTTTC	CASGRGAGANVLTF
.	TRBV27	TRBJ2-4	TRBD2	TGTGCCAGCAGGGGACTAGGGGCCAAAAACATTCAGTACTTC	CASRGLGAKNIQYF
.	TRBV9	TRBJ1-1	.	TGTGCCAGCAGCGTAGCTCATAGGGGGACTGAAGCTTTCTTT	CASSVAHRGTEAFF
.	TRBV7-6	TRBJ2-5	.	TGTGCCAGCAGCCCGGGGGAGACCCAGTACTTC	CASSPGETQYF